A selection of T cell receptor beta chains follows, all from one sample in a study of circulating CD8 cells and anti-PD-1 response in melanoma. One entry per CDR3 protein results from TCRdb running MiXCR on the reads. The sample yields approximately 1,800 distinct CDR3 sequences, 7.4% seen once. This specimen was CD8+ T cells from PBMCs, taken at baseline or after one month of anti-PD-1 therapy (not recorded which). Source of these receptors: a human donor with melanoma. Each CDR3 is given with its conserved first and last residue. Fields, in order: CDR3 protein, CDR3 DNA, J gene, D gene, V gene, clone size. The D gene is left open where the match is weak. Expanded clones are given a class, and other clones once, few, many or no size at all.

CDR3: CASSPLAGGVYEQYF
DNA: TGTGCCAGCAGCCCGCTAGCGGGAGGGGTCTACGAGCAGTACTTC
J: TRBJ2-7
D: TRBD2
V: TRBV28
size: medium-sized

CDR3: CASSRLAGELKAGELFF
DNA: TGTGCCAGCAGTCGACTAGCGGGAGAACTTAAGGCCGGGGAGCTGTTTTTT
J: TRBJ2-2
D: TRBD2
V: TRBV6-2/TRBV6-3
size: medium-sized

CDR3: CASSEVEGAGKNIQYF
DNA: TGTGCCAGCAGTGAGGTGGAGGGGGCAGGCAAAAACATTCAGTACTTC
J: TRBJ2-4
D: -
V: TRBV2
size: medium-sized

CDR3: CASRYEVSGNSPLHF
DNA: TGTGCCAGTAGATATGAGGTATCGGGTAATTCACCCCTCCACTTT
J: TRBJ1-6
D: -
V: TRBV19
size: large

CDR3: CASSPRLASYEQYF
DNA: TGTGCCAGCTCACCAAGGCTAGCGAGCTACGAGCAGTACTTC
J: TRBJ2-7
D: -
V: TRBV18
size: medium-sized

CDR3: CASSLGTNEQYF
DNA: TGCGCCAGCAGCCTCGGTACTAACGAGCAGTACTTC
J: TRBJ2-7
D: -
V: TRBV4-1
size: medium-sized

CDR3: CASSVVRGAGLVSNQPQHF
DNA: TGTGCCAGCAGCGTAGTCCGGGGGGCCGGGTTAGTTAGCAATCAGCCCCAGCATTTT
J: TRBJ1-5
D: -
V: TRBV9
size: large

CDR3: CASFSLSDASNQPQHF
DNA: TGTGCCAGCTTTTCCCTCTCCGATGCTAGCAATCAGCCCCAGCATTTT
J: TRBJ1-5
D: -
V: TRBV28
size: medium-sized

CDR3: CASSREDTDIYGYTF
DNA: TGTGCCAGCAGCCGCGAAGACACAGACATCTATGGCTACACCTTC
J: TRBJ1-2
D: -
V: TRBV4-2
size: medium-sized

CDR3: CASSPSGGLLNEQFF
DNA: TGTGCCAGCAGCCCTTCCGGGGGGCTTCTCAATGAGCAGTTCTTC
J: TRBJ2-1
D: -
V: TRBV7-9
size: -

CDR3: CASSSILGRNNEQFF
DNA: TGTGCCAGCAGCTCCATTCTTGGAAGAAACAATGAGCAGTTCTTC
J: TRBJ2-1
D: -
V: TRBV11-2
size: medium-sized

CDR3: CASSETGGSRYEQYF
DNA: TGTGCCAGTAGCGAAACCGGGGGTAGCCGGTACGAGCAGTACTTC
J: TRBJ2-7
D: -
V: TRBV19
size: medium-sized

CDR3: CASTPGASGYNEQFF
DNA: TGTGCCAGTACCCCCGGGGCTAGCGGCTACAATGAGCAGTTCTTC
J: TRBJ2-1
D: TRBD2
V: TRBV19
size: medium-sized

CDR3: CAGRAAGGENTDTQYF
DNA: TGTGCCGGCCGCGCAGCGGGAGGCGAAAACACAGATACGCAGTATTTT
J: TRBJ2-3
D: TRBD2
V: TRBV7-9
size: medium-sized

CDR3: CASKAALPTSGANVLTF
DNA: TGTGCCAGCAAGGCGGCCCTCCCAACCTCTGGGGCCAACGTCCTGACTTTC
J: TRBJ2-6
D: -
V: TRBV28
size: medium-sized

CDR3: CASSTRGGGYTEAFF
DNA: TGTGCCAGCAGCACACGGGGAGGGGGCTACACTGAAGCTTTCTTT
J: TRBJ1-1
D: TRBD1
V: TRBV27
size: medium-sized

CDR3: CARGRAPGTGELFF
DNA: TGTGCCAGGGGCCGGGCTCCTGGGACCGGGGAGCTGTTTTTT
J: TRBJ2-2
D: -
V: TRBV24-1
size: medium-sized

CDR3: CATYGAGGYKGYEQYF
DNA: TGTGCCACCTATGGGGCAGGGGGATATAAAGGCTACGAGCAGTACTTC
J: TRBJ2-7
D: TRBD1
V: TRBV27
size: few

CDR3: CASIGPTSDSSYEQYF
DNA: TGTGCCAGCATAGGTCCTACTAGCGATAGCTCCTACGAGCAGTACTTC
J: TRBJ2-7
D: TRBD2
V: TRBV6-6
size: medium-sized

CDR3: CASSPVDRGYEQYF
DNA: TGTGCCAGCAGTCCCGTGGACAGGGGTTACGAGCAGTACTTC
J: TRBJ2-7
D: TRBD1
V: TRBV28
size: -

CDR3: CASTKGGGVYNEQFF
DNA: TGTGCCAGCACCAAAGGCGGAGGGGTCTACAATGAGCAGTTCTTC
J: TRBJ2-1
D: -
V: TRBV28
size: medium-sized

CDR3: CASSPDRVQETQYF
DNA: TGTGCCAGCAGTCCAGACAGGGTCCAAGAGACCCAGTACTTC
J: TRBJ2-5
D: TRBD1
V: TRBV28
size: medium-sized

CDR3: CASSFISPPQYF
DNA: TGTGCCAGCAGTTTTATTAGCCCCCCCCAGTATTTT
J: TRBJ2-3
D: -
V: TRBV28
size: medium-sized

CDR3: CASSQDRVSQYF
DNA: TGTGCCAGCAGCCAGGACAGGGTCAGCCAGTACTTC
J: TRBJ2-4
D: TRBD1
V: TRBV6-5
size: large

CDR3: CASSPGQGGETQYF
DNA: TGTGCCAGCAGCCCCGGACAGGGCGGGGAGACCCAGTACTTC
J: TRBJ2-5
D: TRBD1
V: TRBV7-3
size: large

CDR3: CSARNLWASGRYNEQFF
DNA: TGCAGTGCTAGAAATTTATGGGCTAGCGGTCGATACAATGAGCAGTTCTTC
J: TRBJ2-1
D: TRBD2
V: TRBV20-1
size: medium-sized

CDR3: CASSDLDRVNEKLFF
DNA: TGTGCCAGCAGCGATCTTGACAGAGTCAATGAAAAACTGTTTTTT
J: TRBJ1-4
D: -
V: TRBV14
size: -

CDR3: CASDGQGVGYGYTF
DNA: TGTGCCAGCGACGGACAGGGCGTAGGGTATGGCTACACCTTC
J: TRBJ1-2
D: TRBD1
V: TRBV25-1
size: medium-sized

CDR3: CASSITGTSYEQYF
DNA: TGTGCCAGTAGTATCACAGGGACCTCCTACGAGCAGTACTTC
J: TRBJ2-7
D: -
V: TRBV19
size: large

CDR3: CASSQPLSGDYEQYF
DNA: TGTGCCAGCAGCCAACCACTCAGCGGGGACTACGAGCAGTACTTC
J: TRBJ2-7
D: TRBD2
V: TRBV16
size: medium-sized

CDR3: CASSLANQPQHF
DNA: TGTGCCAGCAGCTTGGCCAATCAGCCCCAGCATTTT
J: TRBJ1-5
D: -
V: TRBV5-6
size: few

CDR3: CATSQSYNEQFF
DNA: TGTGCCACCAGTCAAAGCTACAATGAGCAGTTCTTC
J: TRBJ2-1
D: -
V: TRBV24-1
size: medium-sized

CDR3: CASKYGTGGLYGYTF
DNA: TGTGCCAGCAAGTACGGGACAGGGGGCCTCTATGGCTACACCTTC
J: TRBJ1-2
D: TRBD1
V: TRBV27
size: -

CDR3: CASSLEAGGSYEQYF
DNA: TGTGCCAGCAGTTTAGAGGCAGGGGGCTCCTACGAGCAGTACTTC
J: TRBJ2-7
D: TRBD1
V: TRBV28
size: medium-sized

CDR3: CASSFTSYEQYF
DNA: TGTGCCAGCAGTTTTACGAGCTACGAGCAGTACTTC
J: TRBJ2-7
D: -
V: TRBV28
size: -

CDR3: CSVEDRGEGRYNEQFF
DNA: TGTAGCGTTGAAGATAGGGGGGAGGGCCGTTACAATGAGCAGTTCTTC
J: TRBJ2-1
D: -
V: TRBV29-1
size: -

CDR3: CSASSGTSIRVGDTQYF
DNA: TGCAGTGCTAGTTCCGGGACTAGCATTCGTGTAGGAGATACGCAGTATTTT
J: TRBJ2-3
D: TRBD2
V: TRBV20-1
size: few

CDR3: CASSIGGYWQFF
DNA: TGTGCCAGTAGTATAGGGGGATATTGGCAGTTCTTC
J: TRBJ2-1
D: -
V: TRBV19
size: medium-sized

CDR3: CSASSVGEYEQYF
DNA: TGCAGTGCGAGTTCTGTGGGGGAGTACGAGCAGTACTTC
J: TRBJ2-7
D: -
V: TRBV20-1
size: large

CDR3: CATSNGTGMSETQYF
DNA: TGTGCCACCAGTAACGGGACAGGGATGAGCGAGACCCAGTACTTC
J: TRBJ2-5
D: TRBD1
V: TRBV24-1
size: medium-sized

CDR3: CASSFLGTVSYEQYF
DNA: TGTGCCAGCAGTTTTCTTGGGACAGTCTCCTACGAGCAGTACTTC
J: TRBJ2-7
D: TRBD1
V: TRBV27
size: medium-sized

CDR3: CASRESSYEQYF
DNA: TGTGCCAGCAGGGAGAGCTCCTACGAGCAGTACTTC
J: TRBJ2-7
D: -
V: TRBV28
size: medium-sized

CDR3: CASSLRLAGSYEQYF
DNA: TGTGCCAGCAGTTTAAGACTAGCGGGAAGCTACGAGCAGTACTTC
J: TRBJ2-7
D: TRBD2
V: TRBV28
size: medium-sized

CDR3: CASSLGTSGGTDTQYF
DNA: TGCGCCAGCAGCCTGGGGACTAGCGGAGGCACAGATACGCAGTATTTT
J: TRBJ2-3
D: TRBD2
V: TRBV4-3
size: few

CDR3: CSVVPRSGNTIYF
DNA: TGCAGCGTTGTTCCCCGCTCTGGAAACACCATATATTTT
J: TRBJ1-3
D: -
V: TRBV29-1
size: few

CDR3: CASSSQTREQYF
DNA: TGTGCCAGCAGCTCCCAGACTAGAGAGCAGTACTTC
J: TRBJ2-7
D: -
V: TRBV7-2
size: large

CDR3: CASSSEPGLAFYEQYF
DNA: TGTGCCAGCAGTTCGGAGCCGGGACTAGCCTTTTACGAGCAGTACTTC
J: TRBJ2-7
D: TRBD2
V: TRBV28
size: medium-sized

CDR3: CAWSAGVRGYTF
DNA: TGTGCCTGGAGTGCAGGGGTTAGGGGCTACACCTTC
J: TRBJ1-2
D: -
V: TRBV30
size: -

CDR3: CASVGSGLADRNIQYF
DNA: TGTGCCAGCGTGGGTTCGGGGCTAGCGGACAGAAACATTCAGTACTTC
J: TRBJ2-4
D: -
V: TRBV25-1
size: medium-sized

CDR3: CASSLTGTGDYEQYF
DNA: TGCGCCAGCAGCCTTACCGGGACAGGGGATTACGAGCAGTACTTC
J: TRBJ2-7
D: TRBD1
V: TRBV4-3
size: medium-sized

CDR3: CASPDATEAFF
DNA: TGTGCCAGCCCGGATGCCACTGAAGCTTTCTTT
J: TRBJ1-1
D: -
V: TRBV2
size: medium-sized

CDR3: CASSLKTGYTEAFF
DNA: TGTGCCAGCAGTTTAAAGACAGGGTATACTGAAGCTTTCTTT
J: TRBJ1-1
D: TRBD1
V: TRBV27
size: medium-sized

CDR3: CSVRTAYNEQFF
DNA: TGCAGCGTTAGGACTGCCTACAATGAGCAGTTCTTC
J: TRBJ2-1
D: -
V: TRBV29-1
size: few

CDR3: CASTSRRGLYEQYF
DNA: TGTGCCAGCACCAGCCGCAGGGGGCTCTACGAGCAGTACTTC
J: TRBJ2-7
D: TRBD1
V: TRBV7-2
size: medium-sized

CDR3: CASSSGRRNTEAFF
DNA: TGTGCCAGCAGCTCGGGACGGAGGAACACTGAAGCTTTCTTT
J: TRBJ1-1
D: -
V: TRBV13
size: -

CDR3: CASSLVGTYNEQFF
DNA: TGTGCCAGCAGCTTGGTAGGTACTTACAATGAGCAGTTCTTC
J: TRBJ2-1
D: -
V: TRBV5-4
size: large